Following are 18 T cell receptor beta chains from one sample sequenced in a study of cytomegalovirus exposure and HLA in healthy donors. The PCR contained 60 Vbeta and 13 Jbeta primers. Method: immunoSEQ multiplex PCR; TCRdb's copy keeps in-frame clones and lacks some. The sample has some 99,000 clones; approximately 71% are singletons. Sequenced input: PBMCs. The source of these receptors is a woman aged 70 to 79 in good health and CMV-seropositive.

The V and J genes are TRBV6-5 and TRBJ1-1; 7 bases are a match to TRBD1. CDR3 length: 13 amino acids. Per germline, CDR1 MNHEY and CDR2 SVGAGI. The junction had 0 bases not matched to a gene; V was cut back by 0 bases and J by 5 bases. The CDR3 loop is CASSYSDRTEAFF. The CDR3 nucleotides read TGTGCCAGCAGTTACTCGGACAGGACTGAAGCTTTCTTT.

The chain links TRBV11-2 to TRBJ2-7, with 7 bases fitting TRBD1. CDR1 is SGHAT, CDR2 FQNNGV, per germline. This CDR3 is built from 13 residues. V shed 5 bases and J 3 bases; nucleotides not matched to a gene: 4. The CDR3 region is CASSPGTDYEQYF. CDR3 nucleotides: TGTGCCAGCAGCCCCGGGACAGACTACGAGCAGTACTTC.

Concerning this clone: Other DNA sequences from this sample encode an identical CDR3 as well. The genes are TRBV30 and TRBJ1-1, with 7 nucleotides matching TRBD1. V shed 1 base, J shed 4 bases, and the junction held 3 bases outside the gene matches. The CDR3 extends over 13 amino acids. Germline assignment: CDR1 GTSNPN and CDR2 SVGIG (reference sequence). CDR3 nucleotides: TGTGCCTGGAGTGGACAGGGTGGCACTGAAGCTTTCTTT. Translated: CAWSGQGGTEAFF.

V gene TRBV19 combines with J gene TRBJ2-1; D call uncertain. The CDR3 totals 13 residues. Germline V gene lookup returns CDR1 LNHDA and CDR2 SQIVND (reference sequence). V dropped 7 bases and J dropped 10 bases, with 17 bases sitting between them. CDR3 nucleotides: TGTGCCAGTACTCTACCTGTGTCAAAGGAGCAGTTCTTC. Its translation is CASTLPVSKEQFF.

The rearrangement uses TRBV7-2 and TRBJ1-1, with 9 bases matching TRBD1. This CDR3 is built from 15 residues. Unmatched junction bases numbered 5, after V lost 5 bases and J lost 1 base. Germline assignment: CDR1 SGHTA and CDR2 FQGNSA. CDR3 DNA sequence: TGTGCCAGCAGCCCTCGGACAGGGGCGAACACTGAAGCTTTCTTT. This encodes CASSPRTGANTEAFF.

There are a few counts of this clone. The chain recombines TRBV30 with TRBJ2-7, with TRBD1 matching 11 bases. Germline CDR1 is GTSNPN and CDR2 is SVGIG (reference sequence). Germline trimming cut 2 bases from V and 4 bases from J; bases unmatched to any gene: 7. The CDR3 loop spans 15 amino acids. Here the CDR3 DNA reads TGTGCCTGGAGTAGGGACAGGGGGTTTGTATACGAGCAGTACTTC. It encodes CAWSRDRGFVYEQYF.

V gene TRBV7-8 combines with J gene TRBJ2-1, with D unclear. Germline V CDR1 and CDR2: SGHVS, FQNEAQ. The CDR3 length is 16 residues. The germline V and J ends were trimmed by 3 bases and 0 bases, with 12 bases remaining between them. CDR3 DNA sequence: TGTGCCAGCAGCTTTGTTTCGGCAGGCTCCTACAATGAGCAGTTCTTC. This codes for CASSFVSAGSYNEQFF.

The gene calls are TRBV11-1 and TRBJ1-1; D unresolved. Germline V gene data show CDR1 as SGHAT and CDR2 as FQDESV (reference sequence). V lost 10 bases to trimming and J lost 2 bases, with 14 bases between them. There are 13 residues in the CDR3. The CDR3 is CATRPQVNTEAFF. CDR3 DNA: TGTGCCACCCGGCCCCAGGTTAACACTGAAGCTTTCTTT.

The CDR3, as DNA: TGTGCCAGCAGATTTGCAGGGGGGTACGAGCAGTACTTC. Encoded protein: CASRFAGGYEQYF. This sequence joins TRBV5-6 and TRBJ2-7; D perhaps matches TRBD1 (7 bases). The CDR3 contains 13 residues. Germline assignment: CDR1 SGHDT and CDR2 YYEEEE. The V end lost 5 bases, the J end lost 4 bases, and 13 bases lay between the germline ends.

This sequence joins TRBV28 and TRBJ1-5, with a weak D call TRBD1 (6 bases). V dropped 6 bases and J dropped 4 bases, with 22 bases sitting between them. The germline CDR1 and CDR2 sequences are MDHEN and SYDVKM. This CDR3 comprises 17 residues. CDR3 sequence: CASSRVRQVFSNQPQHF. The DNA for the CDR3 is TGTGCCAGCAGCCGCGTTAGACAGGTTTTCTCTAATCAGCCCCAGCATTTT.

V and J are TRBV4-2 and TRBJ1-3; D unclear. In germline, CDR1 is LGHNA, CDR2 YNFKEQ. The CDR3 extends over 15 amino acids. V was pared by 0 bases and J by 4 bases, with 10 bases between. DNA of the CDR3: TGTGCCAGCAGCCAAGACTCAGATAGCGGAAACACCATATATTTT. It is translated as CASSQDSDSGNTIYF.

This clone was detected only a few times. This chain connects TRBV7-9 to TRBJ2-6; TRBD2 matches at 7 bases. Germline CDR1 reads SEHNR; CDR2 reads FQNEAQ (reference sequence). J lost 4 bases, V lost 0 bases, and 3 bases had no gene match. The CDR3 loop spans 16 amino acids. CDR3 DNA sequence: TGTGCCAGCAGCTTAGCTGGGGGGGACGGGGCCAACGTCCTGACTTTC. Residues: CASSLAGGDGANVLTF.

The chain employs TRBV25-1 and TRBJ2-5, with a tentative D call TRBD1 (6 bases). This CDR3 is built from 14 residues. The V and J ends lost 4 bases and 11 bases respectively, with 20 bases between them. Germline values: CDR1 MGHDK, CDR2 SYGVNS. This CDR3 is CASSVTKPGHQQYF. The CDR3 DNA is TGTGCCAGCAGTGTTACCAAACCGGGACACCAGCAGTACTTC.

J is TRBJ1-2 and V is TRBV5-8, with 10 bases identical to TRBD1. This CDR3 contains 17 residues. Germline V lookup: CDR1 SGHTS, CDR2 YDEGEE. The V gene end was trimmed by 5 bases and the J gene end by 7 bases; junction bases not matched to a gene: 17. The CDR3 sequence is CASRWTPGTGEGSGYTF. The CDR3 coding sequence is TGTGCCAGCAGATGGACGCCCGGGACAGGGGAAGGTAGTGGCTACACCTTC.

The gene calls are TRBV5-1 and TRBJ2-2; the D is unclear. Per the germline V gene, CDR1 is SGHRS and CDR2 is YFSETQ. The CDR3 extends over 13 amino acids. The V end was cut by 0 bases, the J end by 6 bases, with 6 bases between. CDR3 residues: CASSLVESGELFF. For the CDR3, the DNA is TGCGCCAGCAGCTTGGTAGAATCCGGGGAGCTGTTTTTT.

The rearrangement joins TRBV28 to TRBJ1-1; unclear D gene. V shed 1 base and J shed 8 bases, with 8 bases lying between them. This CDR3 comprises 12 residues. The germline V gene encodes CDR1 MDHEN and CDR2 SYDVKM. The CDR3 loop reads CASSLLRREAFF. The CDR3 coding sequence is TGTGCCAGCAGTTTATTACGCAGAGAAGCTTTCTTT.

The chain links TRBV7-8 to TRBJ2-7, with TRBD2 as a possible D gene (5 bases). CDR3 size: 13 residues. The germline V and J ends were trimmed by 5 bases and 6 bases, with 14 bases remaining between them. The germline V gene has CDR1 SGHVS and CDR2 FQNEAQ. The CDR3 reads CASSPAKGAEQYF. The CDR3 coding sequence is TGTGCCAGCAGCCCGGCTAAGGGAGCCGAGCAGTACTTC.

This rearrangement joins TRBV29-1 to TRBJ2-7, with 9 bases that match TRBD1. J gave up 2 bases and V 7 bases, and 12 bases lay outside the gene matches. The germline V gene has CDR1 SQVTM and CDR2 ANQGSEA. The CDR3 consists of 15 residues. In nucleotides, the CDR3 is TGCAGCGGCTTAAAATTGGGACAGGGAGCCTACGAGCAGTACTTC. Its translation: CSGLKLGQGAYEQYF.